Many counts were recorded for the clone carrying this T cell receptor beta chain. Its target is unknown. A sample-barcoded 5' primer and a J-beta primer mix were used in a second PCR of roughly 7 to 11 cycles. A single record per CDR3 protein comes from TCRdb applying MiXCR to the 5' RACE reads. Of around 900,000 distinct CDR3 sequences in the sample, more than 25% are singletons; the top ten hold 15% to 20%. The data were obtained in a study of blood T cells in healthy people across ages. In the study overall: About one barcoded beta molecule per two T cells came from capture by template switching.

Study results and caveats: Long-lived and aged donors differed, with more naive CD4+ cells and higher diversity in the long-lived. Measured against age, TCR beta diversity per million T cells decreased in a roughly linear manner.

V was pared by 3 bases and J by 1 base, with 12 bases between. The germline CDR1 and CDR2 sequences are SGHTA and FQGNSA. This CDR3 contains 15 residues. This TCR came from a woman at least 80 years old in good health. The chain has TRBV7-2 and TRBJ1-1; D is perhaps TRBD1 (5 bases). Sequencing was performed on blood. CDR3 bases: TGTGCCAGCAGCTTTTCGCCCCAGGGGAACACTGAAGCTTTCTTT. It specifies CASSFSPQGNTEAFF.